This T cell receptor beta chain was recorded in a study of shared clonotypes between healthy human individuals. CDR1 is SGHAT, CDR2 FQNNGV, per germline. Trimming shortened V by 1 base and J by 1 base, and 11 bases separated the two germline ends. The CDR3 totals 15 residues. Clones were sequenced by immunoSEQ multiplex PCR, and TCRdb holds only the in-frame ones, with some missing. The data contain 530,000 or so clones, about 75% of them singletons. This sequence was found in a woman aged 40 to 50 in good health. Some clones in this sample may be carry-over from other donors' samples. Source material: PBMCs. The chain has TRBV11-2 and TRBJ2-7; no firm D call. CDR3 residues: CASSLVRRRSYEQYF. CDR3 sequence (DNA): TGTGCCAGCAGCTTAGTTCGACGAAGATCCTACGAGCAGTACTTC. Using reference TRBV11-2 and TRBJ2-7 for the parts outside the CDR3, the full variable domain is EAGVAQSPRYKIIEKRQSVAFWCNPISGHATLYWYQQILGQGPKLLIQFQNNGVVDDSQLPKDRFSAERLKGVDSTLKIQPAKLEDSAVYLCASSLVRRRSYEQYFGPGTRLTVT.